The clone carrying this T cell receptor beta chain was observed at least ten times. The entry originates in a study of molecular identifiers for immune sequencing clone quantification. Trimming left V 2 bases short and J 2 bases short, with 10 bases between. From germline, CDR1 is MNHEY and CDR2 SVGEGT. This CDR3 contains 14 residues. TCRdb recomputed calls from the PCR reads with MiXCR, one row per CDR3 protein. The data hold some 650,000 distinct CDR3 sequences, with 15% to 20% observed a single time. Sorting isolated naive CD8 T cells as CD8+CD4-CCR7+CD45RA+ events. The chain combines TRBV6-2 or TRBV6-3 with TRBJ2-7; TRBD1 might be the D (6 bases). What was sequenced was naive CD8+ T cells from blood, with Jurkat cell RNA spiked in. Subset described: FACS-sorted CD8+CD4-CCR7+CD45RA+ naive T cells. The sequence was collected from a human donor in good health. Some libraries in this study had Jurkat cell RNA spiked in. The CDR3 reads CASSYTRGTYEQYF. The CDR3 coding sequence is TGTGCCAGCAGTTACACCAGGGGCACCTACGAGCAGTACTTC.